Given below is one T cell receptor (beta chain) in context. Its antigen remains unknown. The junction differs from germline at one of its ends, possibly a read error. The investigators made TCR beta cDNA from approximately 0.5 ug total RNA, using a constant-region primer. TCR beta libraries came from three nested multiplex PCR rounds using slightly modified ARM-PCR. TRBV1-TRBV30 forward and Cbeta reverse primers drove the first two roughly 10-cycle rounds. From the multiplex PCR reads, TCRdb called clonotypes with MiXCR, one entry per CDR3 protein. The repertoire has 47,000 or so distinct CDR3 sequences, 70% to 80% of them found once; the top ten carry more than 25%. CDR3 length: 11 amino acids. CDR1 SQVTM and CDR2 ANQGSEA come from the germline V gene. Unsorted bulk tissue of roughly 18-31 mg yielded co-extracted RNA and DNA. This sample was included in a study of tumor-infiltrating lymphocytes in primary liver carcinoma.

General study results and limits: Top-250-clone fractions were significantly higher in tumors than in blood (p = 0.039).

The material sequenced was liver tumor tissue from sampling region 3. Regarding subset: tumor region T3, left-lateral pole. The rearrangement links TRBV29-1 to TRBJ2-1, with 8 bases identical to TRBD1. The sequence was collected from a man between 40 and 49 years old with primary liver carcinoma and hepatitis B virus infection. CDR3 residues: CSALTGGQQFF. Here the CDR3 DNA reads TGTAGCGCCCTCACAGGGGGTCAGCAGTTCTTC.